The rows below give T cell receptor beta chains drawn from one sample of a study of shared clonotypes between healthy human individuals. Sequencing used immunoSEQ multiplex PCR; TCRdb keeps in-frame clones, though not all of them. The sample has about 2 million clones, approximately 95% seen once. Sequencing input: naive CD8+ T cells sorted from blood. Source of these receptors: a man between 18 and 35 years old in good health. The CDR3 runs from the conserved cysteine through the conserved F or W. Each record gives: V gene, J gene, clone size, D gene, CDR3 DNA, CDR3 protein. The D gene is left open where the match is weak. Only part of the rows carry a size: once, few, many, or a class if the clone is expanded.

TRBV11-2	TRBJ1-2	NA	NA	TGTGCCAGCAGCTTAGCCGACAGGAACGTATATGGCTACACCTTC	CASSLADRNVYGYTF
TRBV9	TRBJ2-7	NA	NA	TGTGCCAGCAGCGGGACCCGCCTATTGGAGCAGTACTTC	CASSGTRLLEQYF
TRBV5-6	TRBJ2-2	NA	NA	TGTGCCAGCAGCTTGGTATACGGGCCCAACACCGGGGAGCTGTTTTTT	CASSLVYGPNTGELFF
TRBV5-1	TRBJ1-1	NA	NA	TGCGCCAGCAGCTTGGACGGCACCACTGAAGCTTTCTTT	CASSLDGTTEAFF
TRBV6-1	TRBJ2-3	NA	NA	TGTGCCAGCAGTGGGCAGGGGACAGATACGCAGTATTTT	CASSGQGTDTQYF
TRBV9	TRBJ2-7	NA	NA	TGTGCCAGCAGCGTAGGACAGGTCCCCTACGAGCAGTACTTC	CASSVGQVPYEQYF
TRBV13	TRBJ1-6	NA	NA	TGTGCCGCTAGCTCCTATAATTCACCCCTCCACTTT	CAASSYNSPLHF
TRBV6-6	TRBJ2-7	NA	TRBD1	TGTGCCAGCTCCTTGGAAGGGACAGTTTTCTACGAGCAGTACTTC	CASSLEGTVFYEQYF
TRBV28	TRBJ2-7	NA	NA	TGTGCCAGCAGGAAAGTGGACACCGACTCCTACGAGCAGTACTTC	CASRKVDTDSYEQYF
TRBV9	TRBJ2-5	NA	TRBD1	TGTGCCAGCAGCGCTGATGGGACAGGAAGACAAGAGACCCAGTACTTC	CASSADGTGRQETQYF
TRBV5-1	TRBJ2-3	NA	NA	TGCGCCAGCAGCTCGGACGGAGGGATAGATACGCAGTATTTT	CASSSDGGIDTQYF
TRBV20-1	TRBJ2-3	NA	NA	TGCAGTGCTAGGGCTATAGATACGCAGTATTTT	CSARAIDTQYF
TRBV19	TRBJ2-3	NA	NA	TGTGCCAGTAGTATAGATCTGGCCTCCGGCCTCACAGATACGCAGTATTTT	CASSIDLASGLTDTQYF
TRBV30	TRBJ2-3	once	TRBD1	TGTGCCTGGAGAGGACAGGGACCAGATACGCAGTATTTT	CAWRGQGPDTQYF
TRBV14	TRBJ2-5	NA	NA	TGTGCCAGCAGCCCCCACCCGGGGACCGAAGAGACCCAGTACTTC	CASSPHPGTEETQYF
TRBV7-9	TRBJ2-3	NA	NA	TGTGCCAGCAGCTTAGGGTCCCCCACGCAGTATTTT	CASSLGSPTQYF
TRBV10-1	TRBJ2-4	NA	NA	TGCGCCAGTCATCCACCGACAGGCGGGAAAAACATTCAGTACTTC	CASHPPTGGKNIQYF
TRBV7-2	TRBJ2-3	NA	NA	TGTGCCAGCAGCTTAGGAAACAGGGTTGTTGCAGATACGCAGTATTTT	CASSLGNRVVADTQYF
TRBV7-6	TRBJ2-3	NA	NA	TGTGCCAGCAGCTTAGCGGGGAGCACAGATACGCAGTATTTT	CASSLAGSTDTQYF
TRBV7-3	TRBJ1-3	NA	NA	TGTGCCAGCAGCTACCGGACCCGGACGGGAAACACCATATATTTT	CASSYRTRTGNTIYF